This TCR beta chain originates from a study of tumor-infiltrating lymphocytes in primary liver carcinoma (dated by TCRdb to 2015 to 2018). Concerning the study at large: Hepatocellular carcinoma (four) or combined HCC and intrahepatic cholangiocarcinoma (one) was present in the five patients, who were three men and two women aged 30 to 69 years. To link TCRbeta repertoire diversity to the local molecular phenotype, the approximately 26 tumor region samples were profiled with Agilent mRNA microarrays. Repertoires from technical replicates were highly reproducible, with mean shared-clone rates approximately 0.88 and correlation coefficients above 0.98. The five patients had tumors staged T1-T3 N0M0, with maximum diameters ranging from roughly 4.2 to 11 cm. Each sample produced roughly 3.5 to 8 million productive TCRbeta reads, and read depth showed no significant difference between tissue types. TCRbeta repertoire sequencing covered approximately 35 specimens from 5 patients: 25 or so tumor regions, 5 adjacent noncancerous liver tissues and 5 peripheral blood samples. TCRbeta repertoire sequencing, expression microarrays and whole-exome sequencing were combined in the study across five regions of each liver tumor, with adjacent normal tissue and blood also included. Study-wide conclusions, independent of this receptor: Since the samples were bulk and unsorted, there was no way to compare CD4+ and CD8+ T cell repertoires. Only about 8-25% of top clones were found in all five regions of a tumor, suggesting spatial heterogeneity of tumor-infiltrating T cells. Because only the TCR beta chain was sequenced and unpaired alpha chains were not captured, true repertoire diversity is likely underestimated. Pairs of tumor regions showed greater repertoire overlap (mean about 35%) than tumor-adjacent pairs (about 17%) or tumor-blood pairs (approximately 14%), which is consistent with antigen-driven expansion. With just four or five patients in the study, the authors point out that the findings should be validated in a larger study. Compared with blood, tumors had a significantly larger share of the repertoire taken up by the top 250 clones (p = 0.039).

The V end gives up 3 bases and the J end 3 bases, leaving 9 bases in the junction not matched to a gene. The CDR3 runs 15 residues from the cysteine to the phenylalanine. The DNA shown is the 45-base CDR3, in frame from base 1. As encoded in the germline V gene (reference sequence), CDR1 is SGHKS while CDR2 is YYEKEE. Total RNA and DNA were co-extracted without cell sorting from roughly 20-30 mg of bulk tissue using the AllPrep DNA/RNA mini kit. Roughly five patients with histopathologically diagnosed primary liver carcinoma underwent surgical resection in China between late 2015 and 2016. At the time of sampling, the patients had chronic HBV infection and had not received any treatment. Five spatially separated regions were sampled per tumor: superior, inferior, left-lateral and right-lateral poles, plus the tumor centre. More than 80% viable tumor cells were found by histology in every tumor sample. Each fresh piece of tumor and adjacent tissue was cut in two, with one half stored in RNAlater at -80 degrees C and the other half sent for histology.

This clonotype was counted at least ten times. Its antigen target is currently unknown. The input lacks base qualities; no much larger clone sits a single base away. Starting from approximately 0.5 ug total RNA, TCRbeta-specific cDNA was produced by reverse transcription with a constant-region primer and ProtoScript II reverse transcriptase. The TCRbeta libraries were prepared through three rounds of nested multiplex PCR following a slightly modified ARM-PCR procedure. The first two PCR rounds used multiplex TRBV1-TRBV30 forward primers with a Cbeta reverse primer, each for about 9 cycles. Sample barcodes and Illumina adapters were added in a final 25-cycle PCR with Deep VentR polymerase. Amplicons of 200-500 bp were gel-purified with a QIAquick gel extraction kit before sequencing. An Illumina HiSeq 2500 was used to sequence the TCRbeta amplicons, generating 250-bp paired-end reads. For the original study's pipeline: Trimmomatic v0.33 was used to quality-trim the reads, and FLASH v1.2.11 was used to merge paired reads so that full CDR3 sequences could be recovered. MiGEC v1.2.1b assigned V, D and J germline segments to the rearranged TCRbeta sequences. Clonotype statistics and Shannon-Wiener diversity indices were computed with VDJtools v1.0.0. Except for diversity analysis, only the 250 most abundant clonotypes of each sample were used in subsequent analyses to reduce sampling bias. TCRdb reworked the public reads: Q25 trimming with fastp, MiXCR clone assembly, productive beta chains retained. A single entry per CDR3 protein holds the most common genes and DNA from its merged rows. These V and J calls originate from TCRdb's pipeline instead of the authors' own analysis. The sample profile shows some 120,000 distinct CDR3 sequences; 60% to 80% of them were found once. 7.5% to 8.5% of the sample lies in the top ten.

The chain is made from TRBV5-5 and TRBJ2-7; 7 bases in the middle match TRBD2. Sequencing used liver tumor tissue from sampling region 3. In light of the paper, this sample's cell subset or site label describes: tumor region T3, left-lateral pole. The clonotype originates from an older woman with primary liver carcinoma and hepatitis B virus infection. CDR3 protein: CASSSLGGRLYEQYF. The DNA sequence reads TGTGCCAGCAGCTCCCTCGGGGGGAGGCTCTACGAGCAGTACTTC.